Here is one T cell receptor (beta chain) with its context. The data were obtained in a study of T cell changes during pregnancy in multiple sclerosis. Using immunoSEQ multiplex PCR, the repertoire was profiled, and TCRdb retains in-frame clones only, with some absent. The sample holds tens of thousands of clones, about 89% seen once. V was clipped by 1 base and J by 7 bases, with 17 bases between them. The CDR3 covers 16 residues. Germline V gene data show CDR1 as SGHRS and CDR2 as YFSETQ. This chain uses TRBV5-1 with TRBJ2-2; D possibly corresponds to TRBD1 (6 bases). The sequence derives from a female donor in good health, enrolled as a control in a pregnancy study. Sequences were derived from peripheral blood, sampled in the first trimester of pregnancy. The CDR3 protein is CASSLQVDSLGGELFF. In DNA, the CDR3 is TGCGCCAGCAGCTTGCAGGTGGACAGTCTTGGCGGGGAGCTGTTTTTT.